Detailed here is one TCR beta chain. This sample was taken from a study of blood T cell repertoires in COVID-19. Study at large: Spain, Italy and the United States supplied samples that represented acute and convalescent COVID-19. In each case, the material was cDNA or gDNA derived from T cells, B-cell-depleted T cells, or PBMCs.

The V gene's germline CDR1 is LNHDA and CDR2 SQIVND (reference sequence). The V gene lost 0 bases and the J gene lost 0 bases, with 15 bases spanning the gap. This CDR3 comprises 18 residues. Original analysis: Estimated nucleated cell counts came from reference gene primer amplification. The method was immunoSEQ multiplex PCR; TCRdb's version includes in-frame clones alone and lacks a portion of them. V and J calls and clone size are as listed in that table; D and trimming were resolved from the DNA. In the table there are fewer than 120,000 clones, about 79% of which are singletons. V usage is TRBV19 and J usage is TRBJ1-5, with a tentative D call TRBD1 (5 bases). The TCR was taken from a woman older than 75 with active or convalescent COVID-19. Material for sequencing was peripheral blood. CDR3 loop: CASSIDLRWGGSNQPQHF. The CDR3 nucleotides are TGTGCCAGTAGTATAGATCTTCGGTGGGGGGGTAGCAATCAGCCCCAGCATTTT.